Sequencing of this TCR beta chain was carried out in a study of PD-1 blockade in mismatch repair-deficient tumors. Across the study: Patients had around 12 mismatch repair-deficient cancer types, all previously treated and progressing. Study findings and constraints: Rapid post-treatment expansion, then contraction, generally preceding radiologic response, marked tumor-resident clones.

PCR or immunohistochemistry showed mismatch repair deficiency in every enrolled patient. TCR sequencing covered a few patients who responded to pembrolizumab. V was clipped by 3 bases and J by 0 bases, with 11 bases between them. Germline CDR1 is MNHNS and CDR2 is SASEGT. The CDR3 runs 15 residues. Assay used: immunoSEQ multiplex PCR; TCRdb lists only in-frame clones, some missing. In the table there are about 120,000 clones, approximately 90% of which are singletons. Of note for this clone: Antigen unknown.

The chain combines TRBV6-1 with TRBJ1-1; tentative D call: TRBD1 (6 bases). The TCR originated in an adult with mismatch repair-deficient cancer. This specimen was peripheral blood, taken 44 weeks after starting pembrolizumab. In nucleotides, the CDR3 is TGTGCCAGCAGTGATCCGGGACAAATGAACACTGAAGCTTTCTTT. Its translation is CASSDPGQMNTEAFF.